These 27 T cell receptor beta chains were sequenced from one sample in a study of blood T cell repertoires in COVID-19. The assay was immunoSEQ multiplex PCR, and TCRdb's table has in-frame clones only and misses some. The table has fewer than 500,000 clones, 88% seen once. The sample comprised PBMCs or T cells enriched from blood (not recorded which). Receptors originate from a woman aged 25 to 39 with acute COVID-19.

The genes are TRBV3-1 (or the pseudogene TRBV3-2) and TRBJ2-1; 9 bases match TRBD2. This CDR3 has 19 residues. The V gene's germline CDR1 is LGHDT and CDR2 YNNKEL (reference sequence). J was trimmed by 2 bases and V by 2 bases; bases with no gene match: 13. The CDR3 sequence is CASSQNGSGRGGPYNEQFF. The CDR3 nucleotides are TGTGCCAGCAGCCAAAACGGTAGTGGGCGGGGGGGCCCCTACAATGAGCAGTTCTTC.

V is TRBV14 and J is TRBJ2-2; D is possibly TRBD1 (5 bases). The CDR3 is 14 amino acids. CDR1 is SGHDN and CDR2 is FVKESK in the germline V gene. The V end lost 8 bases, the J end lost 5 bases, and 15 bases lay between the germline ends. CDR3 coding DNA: TGTGCCAGCGGGGTCCAGGGATATACCGGGGAGCTGTTTTTT. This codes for CASGVQGYTGELFF. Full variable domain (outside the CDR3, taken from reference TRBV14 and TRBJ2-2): EAGVTQFPSHSVIEKGQTVTLRCDPISGHDNLYWYRRVMGKEIKFLLHFVKESKQDESGMPNNRFLAERTGGTYSTLKVQPAELEDSGVYFCASGVQGYTGELFFGEGSRLTVL.

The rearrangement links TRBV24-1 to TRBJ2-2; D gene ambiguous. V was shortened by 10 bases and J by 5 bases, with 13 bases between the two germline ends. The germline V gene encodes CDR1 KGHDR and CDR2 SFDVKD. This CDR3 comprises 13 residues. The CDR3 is CATNVDGTGELFF. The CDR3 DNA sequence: TGTGCCACAAATGTAGACGGGACCGGGGAGCTGTTTTTT.

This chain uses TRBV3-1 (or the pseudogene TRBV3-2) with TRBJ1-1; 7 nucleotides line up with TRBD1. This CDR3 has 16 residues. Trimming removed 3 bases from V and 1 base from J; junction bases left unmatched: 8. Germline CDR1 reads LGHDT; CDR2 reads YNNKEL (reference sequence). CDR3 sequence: CASSQATGRPNTEAFF. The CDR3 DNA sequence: TGTGCCAGCAGCCAGGCGACAGGGCGGCCGAACACTGAAGCTTTCTTT.

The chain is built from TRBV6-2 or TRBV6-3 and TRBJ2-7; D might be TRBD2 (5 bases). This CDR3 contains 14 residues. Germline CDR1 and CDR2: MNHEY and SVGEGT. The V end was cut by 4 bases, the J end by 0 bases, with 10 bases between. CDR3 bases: TGTGCCAGCAGTTCAATTGGGAGCTCCTACGAGCAGTACTTC. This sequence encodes CASSSIGSSYEQYF.

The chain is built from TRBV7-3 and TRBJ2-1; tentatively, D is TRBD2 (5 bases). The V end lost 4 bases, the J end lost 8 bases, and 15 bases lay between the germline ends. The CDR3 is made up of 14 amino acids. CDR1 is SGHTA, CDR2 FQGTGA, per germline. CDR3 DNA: TGTGCCAGCAGCTGGAACGGGGTGGGCGATGAGCAGTTCTTC. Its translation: CASSWNGVGDEQFF.

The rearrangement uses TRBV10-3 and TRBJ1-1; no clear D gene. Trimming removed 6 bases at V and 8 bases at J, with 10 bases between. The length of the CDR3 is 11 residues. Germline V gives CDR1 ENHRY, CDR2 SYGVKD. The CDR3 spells CAIRATEEAFF. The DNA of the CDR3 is TGTGCCATCAGGGCCACGGAGGAAGCTTTCTTT.

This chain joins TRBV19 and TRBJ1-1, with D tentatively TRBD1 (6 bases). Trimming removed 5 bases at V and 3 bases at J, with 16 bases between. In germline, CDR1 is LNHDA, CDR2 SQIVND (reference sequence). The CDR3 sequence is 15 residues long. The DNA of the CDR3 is TGTGCCAGTAGTCCTCCGGGGGGGCTCGACACTGAAGCTTTCTTT. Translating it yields CASSPPGGLDTEAFF.

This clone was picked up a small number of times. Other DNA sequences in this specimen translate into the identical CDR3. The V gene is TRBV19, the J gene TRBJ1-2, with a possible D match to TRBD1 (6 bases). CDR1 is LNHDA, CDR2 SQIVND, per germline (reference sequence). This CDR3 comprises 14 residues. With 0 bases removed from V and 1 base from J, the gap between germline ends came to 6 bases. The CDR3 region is CASSIDRGNYGYTF. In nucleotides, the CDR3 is TGTGCCAGTAGTATAGACAGGGGTAACTATGGCTACACCTTC.

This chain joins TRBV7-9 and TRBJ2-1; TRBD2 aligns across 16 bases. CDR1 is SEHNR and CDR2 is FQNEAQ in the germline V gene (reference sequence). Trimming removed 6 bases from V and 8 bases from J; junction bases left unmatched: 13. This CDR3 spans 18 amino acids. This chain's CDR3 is CASSSGTSGGAVYYEQFF. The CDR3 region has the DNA TGTGCCAGCAGTTCCGGGACTAGCGGGGGGGCGGTATACTATGAGCAGTTCTTC.

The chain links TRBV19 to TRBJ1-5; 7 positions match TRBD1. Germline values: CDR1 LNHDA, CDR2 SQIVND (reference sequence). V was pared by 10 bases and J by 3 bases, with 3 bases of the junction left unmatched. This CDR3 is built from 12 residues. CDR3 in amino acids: CAKGQANQPQHF. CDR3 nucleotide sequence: TGTGCCAAAGGACAGGCCAATCAGCCCCAGCATTTT.

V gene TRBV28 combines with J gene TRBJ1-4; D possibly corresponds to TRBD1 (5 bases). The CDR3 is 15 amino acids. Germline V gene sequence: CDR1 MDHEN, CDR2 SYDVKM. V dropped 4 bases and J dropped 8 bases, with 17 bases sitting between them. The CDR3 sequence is CASSSQGLLGEKLFF. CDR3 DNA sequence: TGTGCCAGCAGTTCCCAGGGACTATTGGGGGAAAAACTGTTTTTT. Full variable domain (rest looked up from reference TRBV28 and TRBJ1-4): DVKVTQSSRYLVKRTGEKVFLECVQDMDHENMFWYRQDPGLGLRLIYFSYDVKMKEKGDIPEGYSVSREKKERFSLILESASTNQTSMYLCASSSQGLLGEKLFFGSGTQLSVL.

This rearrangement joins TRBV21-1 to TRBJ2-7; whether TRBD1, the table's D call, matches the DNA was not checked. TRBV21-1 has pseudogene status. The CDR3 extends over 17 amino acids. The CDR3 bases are TGTGCCAGCAGCCGTTTCGGACAGGGACAATGGACCTACGAGCAGTACTTC. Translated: CASSRFGQGQWTYEQYF.

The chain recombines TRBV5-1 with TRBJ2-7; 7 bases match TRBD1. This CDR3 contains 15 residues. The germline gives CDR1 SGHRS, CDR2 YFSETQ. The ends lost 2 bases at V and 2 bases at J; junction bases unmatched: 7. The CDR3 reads CASSFWTGVPYEQYF. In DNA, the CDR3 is TGCGCCAGCAGCTTCTGGACAGGAGTCCCCTACGAGCAGTACTTC.

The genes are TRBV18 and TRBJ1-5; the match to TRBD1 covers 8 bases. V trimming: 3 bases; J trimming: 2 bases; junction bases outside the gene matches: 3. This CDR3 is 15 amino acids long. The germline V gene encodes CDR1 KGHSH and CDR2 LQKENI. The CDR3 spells CASSPTGAGNQPQHF. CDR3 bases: TGTGCCAGCTCACCGACAGGGGCCGGCAATCAGCCCCAGCATTTT.

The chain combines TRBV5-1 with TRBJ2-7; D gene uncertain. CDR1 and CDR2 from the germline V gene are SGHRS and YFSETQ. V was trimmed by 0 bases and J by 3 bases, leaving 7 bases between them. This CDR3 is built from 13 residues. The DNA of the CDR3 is TGCGCCAGCAGCTTGGCACAGTACTACGAGCAGTACTTC. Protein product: CASSLAQYYEQYF.

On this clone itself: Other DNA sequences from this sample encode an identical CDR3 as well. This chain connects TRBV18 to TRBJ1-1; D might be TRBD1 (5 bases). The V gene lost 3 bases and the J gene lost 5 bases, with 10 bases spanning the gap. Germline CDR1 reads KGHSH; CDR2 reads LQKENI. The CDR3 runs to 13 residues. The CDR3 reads CASSPPGGTEAFF. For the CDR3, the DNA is TGTGCCAGCTCACCCCCCGGGGGTACTGAAGCTTTCTTT.

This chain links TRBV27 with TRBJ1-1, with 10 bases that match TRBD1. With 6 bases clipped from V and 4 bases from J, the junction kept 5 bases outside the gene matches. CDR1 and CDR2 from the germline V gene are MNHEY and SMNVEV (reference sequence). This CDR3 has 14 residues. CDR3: CASSRDRGGTEAFF. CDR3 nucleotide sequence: TGTGCCAGCAGCCGGGACAGGGGTGGCACTGAAGCTTTCTTT.

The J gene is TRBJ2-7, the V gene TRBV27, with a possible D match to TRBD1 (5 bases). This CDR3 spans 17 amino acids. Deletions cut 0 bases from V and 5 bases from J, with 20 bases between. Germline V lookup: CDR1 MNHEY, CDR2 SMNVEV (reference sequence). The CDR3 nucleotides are TGTGCCAGCAGTTTATCGGCATCCACAGGCGCACGCCACGAGCAGTACTTC. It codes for CASSLSASTGARHEQYF.

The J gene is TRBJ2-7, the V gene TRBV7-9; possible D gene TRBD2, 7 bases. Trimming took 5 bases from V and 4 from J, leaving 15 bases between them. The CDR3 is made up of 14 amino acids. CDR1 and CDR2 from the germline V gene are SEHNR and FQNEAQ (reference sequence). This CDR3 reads CASSHTGRGYEQYF. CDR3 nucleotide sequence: TGTGCCAGCAGCCATACAGGGAGGGGTTACGAGCAGTACTTC.

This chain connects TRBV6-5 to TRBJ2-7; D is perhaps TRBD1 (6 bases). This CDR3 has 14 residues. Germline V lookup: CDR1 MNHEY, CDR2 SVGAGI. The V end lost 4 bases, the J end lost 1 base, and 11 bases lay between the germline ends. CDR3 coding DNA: TGTGCCAGCAGTTCTTCAACAGGGTCCTACGAGCAGTACTTC. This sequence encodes CASSSSTGSYEQYF.

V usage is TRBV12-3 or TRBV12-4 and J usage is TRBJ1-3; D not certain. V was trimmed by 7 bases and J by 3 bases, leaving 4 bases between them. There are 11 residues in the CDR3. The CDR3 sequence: CASTLGNTIYF. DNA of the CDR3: TGTGCCAGCACCCTTGGAAACACCATATATTTT.

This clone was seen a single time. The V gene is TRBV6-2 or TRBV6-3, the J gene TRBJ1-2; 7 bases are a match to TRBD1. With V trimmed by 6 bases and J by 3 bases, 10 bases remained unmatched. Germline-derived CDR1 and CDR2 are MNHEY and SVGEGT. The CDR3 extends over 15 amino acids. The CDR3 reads CASSNDRVEYYGYTF. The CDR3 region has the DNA TGTGCCAGCAGCAACGACAGGGTCGAGTACTATGGCTACACCTTC.

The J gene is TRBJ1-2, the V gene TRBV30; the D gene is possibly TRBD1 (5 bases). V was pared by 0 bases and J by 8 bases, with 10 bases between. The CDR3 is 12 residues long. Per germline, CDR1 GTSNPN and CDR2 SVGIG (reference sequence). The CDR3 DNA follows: TGTGCCTGGAGTGTGGGGGGGATCGGCTACACCTTC. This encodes CAWSVGGIGYTF. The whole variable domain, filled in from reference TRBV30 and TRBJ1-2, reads SQTIHQWPATLVQPVGSPLSLECTVEGTSNPNLYWYRQAAGRGLQLLFYSVGIGQISSEVPQNLSASRPQDRQFILSSKKLLLSDSGFYLCAWSVGGIGYTFGSGTRLTVV.

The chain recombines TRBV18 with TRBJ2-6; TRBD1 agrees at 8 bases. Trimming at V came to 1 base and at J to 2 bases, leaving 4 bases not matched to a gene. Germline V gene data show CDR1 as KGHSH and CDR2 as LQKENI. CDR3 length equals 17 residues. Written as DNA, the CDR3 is TGTGCCAGCTCACCACGTCTGACAGGGGCTGGGGCCAACGTCCTGACTTTC. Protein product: CASSPRLTGAGANVLTF.

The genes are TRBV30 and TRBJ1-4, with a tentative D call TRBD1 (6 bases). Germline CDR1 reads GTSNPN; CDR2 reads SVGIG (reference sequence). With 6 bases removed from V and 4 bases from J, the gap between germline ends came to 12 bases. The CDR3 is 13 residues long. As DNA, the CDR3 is TGTGCCTGCTGGACAGAAAGTAATGAAAAACTGTTTTTT. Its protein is CACWTESNEKLFF.

CDR3 loop: CASSAQSKHYEQYF. The CDR3 DNA sequence: TGTGCCAGCAGCGCGCAAAGTAAACACTACGAGCAGTACTTC. The chain links TRBV9 to TRBJ2-7; D is ambiguous. V was pared by 3 bases and J by 3 bases, with 13 bases between. Germline CDR1 and CDR2: SGDLS and YYNGEE. The CDR3 covers 14 residues. Filled out from reference TRBV9 and TRBJ2-7, the complete variable domain reads DSGVTQTPKHLITATGQRVTLRCSPRSGDLSVYWYQQSLDQGLQFLIQYYNGEERAKGNILERFSAQQFPDLHSELNLSSLELGDSALYFCASSAQSKHYEQYFGPGTRLTVT.